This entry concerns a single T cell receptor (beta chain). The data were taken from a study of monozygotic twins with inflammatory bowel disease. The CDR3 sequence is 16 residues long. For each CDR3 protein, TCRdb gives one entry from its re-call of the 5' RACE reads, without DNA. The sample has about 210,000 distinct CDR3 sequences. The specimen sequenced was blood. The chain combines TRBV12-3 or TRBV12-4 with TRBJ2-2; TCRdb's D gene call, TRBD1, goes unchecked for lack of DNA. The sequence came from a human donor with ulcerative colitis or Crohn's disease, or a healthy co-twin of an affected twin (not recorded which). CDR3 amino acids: CASSLRGGVNTGELFF.